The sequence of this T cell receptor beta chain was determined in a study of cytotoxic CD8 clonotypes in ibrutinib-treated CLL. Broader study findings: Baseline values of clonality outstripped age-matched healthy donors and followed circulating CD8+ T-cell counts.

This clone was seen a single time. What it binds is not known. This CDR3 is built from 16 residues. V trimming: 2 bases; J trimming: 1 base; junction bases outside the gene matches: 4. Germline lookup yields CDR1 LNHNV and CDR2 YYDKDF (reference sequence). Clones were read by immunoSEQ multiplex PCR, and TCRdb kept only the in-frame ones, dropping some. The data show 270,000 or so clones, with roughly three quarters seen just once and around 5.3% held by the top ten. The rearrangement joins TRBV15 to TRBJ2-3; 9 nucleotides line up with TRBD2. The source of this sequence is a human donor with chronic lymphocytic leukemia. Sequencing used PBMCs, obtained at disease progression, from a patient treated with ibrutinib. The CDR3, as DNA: TGTGCCACCAGCAGAAATGCGGGGGGGGGCACAGATACGCAGTATTTT. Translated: CATSRNAGGGTDTQYF.